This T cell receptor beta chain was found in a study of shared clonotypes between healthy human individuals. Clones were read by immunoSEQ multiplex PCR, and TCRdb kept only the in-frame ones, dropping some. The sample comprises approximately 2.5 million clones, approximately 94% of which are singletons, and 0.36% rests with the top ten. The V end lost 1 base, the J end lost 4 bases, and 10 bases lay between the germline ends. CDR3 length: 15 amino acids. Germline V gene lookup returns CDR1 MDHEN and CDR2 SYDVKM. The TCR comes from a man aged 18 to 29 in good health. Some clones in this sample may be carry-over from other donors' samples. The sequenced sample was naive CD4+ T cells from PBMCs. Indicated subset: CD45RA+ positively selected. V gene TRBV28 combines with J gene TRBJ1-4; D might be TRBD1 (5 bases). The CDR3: CASSLSRQRNEKLFF. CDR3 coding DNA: TGTGCCAGCAGTTTATCGAGACAGCGTAATGAAAAACTGTTTTTT.